This T cell receptor beta chain was obtained from a study of blood T cell repertoires in COVID-19. Germline V CDR1 and CDR2: MGHRA, YSYEKL. V lost 0 bases and J 1 base, leaving 3 bases between the germline ends. The CDR3 covers 14 residues. The repertoire was sequenced with immunoSEQ multiplex PCR; TCRdb's copy has only in-frame clones and lacks some. The data contain roughly 110,000 clones, 82% of them singletons. Sequencing was done on a sample of peripheral blood. The gene calls are TRBV4-1 and TRBJ1-4; D unclear. This sequence originates from a man in his sixties or seventies with acute or convalescent COVID-19. The CDR3 loop is CASSQDQTNEKLFF. In DNA form, the CDR3 reads TGCGCCAGCAGCCAAGATCAAACTAATGAAAAACTGTTTTTT.